This record looks at one T cell receptor (beta chain) sequence and its context. At least ten counts were recorded for this clonotype. This receptor's antigen is unknown. No base quality information exists; no much larger clone differs at one position. The library was prepared using PCR. Sequenced using an Illumina HiSeq 2500. Molecular barcoding was employed in the preparation of TCR libraries, with unique molecular identifiers being used to normalize TCRbeta repertoire quantification. The raw public reads went through TCRdb reprocessing: fastp at Q25, MiXCR clone calling, in-frame beta chains kept. All rows with the same CDR3 protein become a single entry with the most common DNA and genes. This sample is represented by approximately 640,000 distinct CDR3 sequences; approximately 16% of them were singletons. The top ten constitute approximately 1% of the sample. This sample is drawn from a study of T-cell reconstitution after alpha-beta-depleted transplantation in children (TCRdb year 2016). Turning to the overall study: T-cell immune reconstitution after TCRalphabeta/CD19-depleted allogeneic hematopoietic cell transplantation in children was quantitatively tracked in the study by means of TCR repertoire profiling.

The junction shows trimming of 5 bases on V and 6 bases on J, plus 17 bases between the germline ends. The CDR3 numbers 13 residues from cysteine through phenylalanine. CDR3 DNA is the only sequence kept; it has 39 bases, read in frame from the first base. Reading the germline V gene (reference sequence) gives CDR1 DFQATT and CDR2 SNEGSKA. The specimen was PBMCs from the stem cell graft donor, collected from the stem cell graft. The TCR comes from a human donor who donated a stem cell graft to a child with acute myeloid leukemia. The chain employs TRBV20-1 and TRBJ2-7, with a weak D call of TRBD1 (6 bases match). CDR3 loop: CSAWTVGYREQYF. At the DNA level, the sequence is TGCAGTGCTTGGACAGTCGGCTACCGCGAGCAGTACTTC.